This is a list of T cell receptor beta chains from one sample in a study of T-cell reconstitution after alpha-beta-depleted transplantation in children. Using its own MiXCR run on the PCR reads, TCRdb lists one record per CDR3 protein. The data contain roughly 500,000 distinct CDR3 sequences, 32% of them singletons. Sequenced here: PBMCs from the stem cell graft donor, sampled from the stem cell graft. Receptors originate from a human donor who donated a stem cell graft to a child with aplastic anemia. CDR3s include the opening cysteine and the closing phenylalanine or tryptophan. D genes are given only for firm matches. Clone size appears in some rows only: once, few, many, or a class for an expanded clone.

j_call clone_size v_call d_call cdr3_length cdr3_aa
TRBJ2-3 NA TRBV20-1 TRBD2 15 CSASRLAGGTDTQYF
TRBJ2-3 NA TRBV9 NA 12 CASSGPADTQYF
TRBJ2-5 NA TRBV7-1 TRBD2 16 CASSSTGGTGQETQYF
TRBJ2-7 NA TRBV5-1 NA 16 CASSLGVGTPTYEQYF
TRBJ2-5 NA TRBV30 NA 11 CAWSLGETQYF
TRBJ2-1 NA TRBV28 NA 14 CASGPQGSYNEQFF
TRBJ1-1 NA TRBV20-1 NA 14 CGASRPGMNTEAFF
TRBJ2-5 few TRBV5-1 NA 14 CASSLSDSQETQYF
TRBJ2-1 NA TRBV29-1 NA 14 CSVEGVAAYNEQFF
TRBJ2-5 NA TRBV12-3/TRBV12-4 TRBD1 15 CASSPRGAGQGTQYF